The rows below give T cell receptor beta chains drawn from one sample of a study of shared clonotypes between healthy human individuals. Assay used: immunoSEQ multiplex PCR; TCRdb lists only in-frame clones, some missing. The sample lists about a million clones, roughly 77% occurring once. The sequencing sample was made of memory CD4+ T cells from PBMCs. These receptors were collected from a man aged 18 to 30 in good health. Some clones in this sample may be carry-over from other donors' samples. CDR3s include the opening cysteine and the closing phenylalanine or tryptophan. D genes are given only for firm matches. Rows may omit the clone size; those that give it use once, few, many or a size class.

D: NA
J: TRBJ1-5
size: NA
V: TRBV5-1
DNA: TGCGCCAGCAGCCCCGGACAGAATAGCAATCAGCCCCAGCATTTT
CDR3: CASSPGQNSNQPQHF

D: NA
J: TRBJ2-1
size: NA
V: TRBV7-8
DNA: TGTGCCAGCAGCTTAGGCAGCTACAATGAGCAGTTCTTC
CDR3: CASSLGSYNEQFF

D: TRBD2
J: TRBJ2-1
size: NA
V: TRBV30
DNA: TGTGCCTGGAGTCGTCTAGCGGGAGAGAAGTTCTTC
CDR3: CAWSRLAGEKFF

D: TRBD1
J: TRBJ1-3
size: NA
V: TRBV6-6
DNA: TGTGCCAGCACCTCGGGACAGGGGCTACGAAACACCATATATTTT
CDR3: CASTSGQGLRNTIYF

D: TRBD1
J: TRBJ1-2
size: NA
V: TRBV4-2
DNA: TGTGCCAGCAGCCGGGGACAGGGGAACGGAGGCTACACCTTC
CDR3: CASSRGQGNGGYTF

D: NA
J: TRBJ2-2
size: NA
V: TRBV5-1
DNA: TGCGCCAGCAGCTTTACACAGAACACCGGGGAGCTGTTTTTT
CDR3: CASSFTQNTGELFF

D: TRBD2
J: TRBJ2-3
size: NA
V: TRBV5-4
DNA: TGTGCCAGCAGCGGGCGGGGGGGCGGACCAGGCACAGATACGCAGTATTTT
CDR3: CASSGRGGGPGTDTQYF

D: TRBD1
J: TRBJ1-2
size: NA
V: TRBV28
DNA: TGTGCCAGCAGTTTACCAGGGGGCAACTATGGCTACACCTTC
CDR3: CASSLPGGNYGYTF

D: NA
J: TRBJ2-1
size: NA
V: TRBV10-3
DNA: TGTGCCATCAGTGAGAACCCCGGGACGGCAAAGAGCTCCTACAATGAGCAGTTCTTC
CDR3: CAISENPGTAKSSYNEQFF

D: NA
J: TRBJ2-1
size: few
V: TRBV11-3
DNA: TGTGCCAGCAGCTCAGGGGCGGATGAGCAGTTCTTC
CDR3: CASSSGADEQFF

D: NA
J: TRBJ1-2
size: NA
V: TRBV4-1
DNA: TGCGCCAGCAGCCAAGATAACAGCTATGGCTACACCTTC
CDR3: CASSQDNSYGYTF